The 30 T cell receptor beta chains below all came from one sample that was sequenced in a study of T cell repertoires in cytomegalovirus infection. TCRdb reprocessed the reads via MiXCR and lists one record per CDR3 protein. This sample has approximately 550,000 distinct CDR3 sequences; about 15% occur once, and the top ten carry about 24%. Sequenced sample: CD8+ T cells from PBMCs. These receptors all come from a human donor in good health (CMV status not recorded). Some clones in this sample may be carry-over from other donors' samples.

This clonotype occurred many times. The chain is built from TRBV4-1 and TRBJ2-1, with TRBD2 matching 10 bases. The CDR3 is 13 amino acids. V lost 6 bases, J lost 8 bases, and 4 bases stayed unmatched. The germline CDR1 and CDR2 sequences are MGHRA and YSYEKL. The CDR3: CASSLAGEDEQFF. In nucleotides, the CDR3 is TGCGCCAGCAGTCTAGCGGGGGAGGATGAGCAGTTCTTC.

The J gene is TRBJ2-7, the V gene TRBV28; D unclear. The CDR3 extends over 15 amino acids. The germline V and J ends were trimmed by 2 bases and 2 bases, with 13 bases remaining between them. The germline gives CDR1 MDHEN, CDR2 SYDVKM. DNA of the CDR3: TGTGCCAGCAGTTTAAGGTCGGAACGGACCTACGAGCAGTACTTC. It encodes CASSLRSERTYEQYF.

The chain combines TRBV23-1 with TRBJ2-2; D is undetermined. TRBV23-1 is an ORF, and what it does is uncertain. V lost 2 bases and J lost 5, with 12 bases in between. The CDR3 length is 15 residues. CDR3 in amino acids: CASSQSSRVTGELFF. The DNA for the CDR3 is TGCGCCAGCAGTCAAAGTAGTAGGGTTACCGGGGAGCTGTTTTTT.

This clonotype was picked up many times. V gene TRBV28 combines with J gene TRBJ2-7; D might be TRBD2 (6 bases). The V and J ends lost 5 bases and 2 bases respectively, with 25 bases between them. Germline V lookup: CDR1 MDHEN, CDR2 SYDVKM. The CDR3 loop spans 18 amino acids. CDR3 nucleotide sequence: TGTGCCAGCAGTCCCGAACCCCGCCTCCAGCGGAGGGCCTACGAGCAGTACTTC. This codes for CASSPEPRLQRRAYEQYF. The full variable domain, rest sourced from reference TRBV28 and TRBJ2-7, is DVKVTQSSRYLVKRTGEKVFLECVQDMDHENMFWYRQDPGLGLRLIYFSYDVKMKEKGDIPEGYSVSREKKERFSLILESASTNQTSMYLCASSPEPRLQRRAYEQYFGPGTRLTVT.

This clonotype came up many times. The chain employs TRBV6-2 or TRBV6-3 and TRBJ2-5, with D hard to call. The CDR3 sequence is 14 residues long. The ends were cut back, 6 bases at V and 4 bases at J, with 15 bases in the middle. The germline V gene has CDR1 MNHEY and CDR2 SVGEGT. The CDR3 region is CASSPGNAGETQYF. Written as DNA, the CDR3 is TGTGCCAGCAGCCCCGGTAACGCTGGAGAGACCCAGTACTTC.

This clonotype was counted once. CDR3 sequence (DNA): TGTGCCAGCAGCTCGGATGGGGTCGGCGCTGAAGCTTTCTTT. Translating gives CASSSDGVGAEAFF. The genes are TRBV5-6 and TRBJ1-1, with D unresolved. This CDR3 region has 14 residues. Trimming left V 3 bases short and J 6 bases short, with 15 bases between. CDR1 is SGHDT, CDR2 YYEEEE, per germline. The full variable domain, in which reference TRBV5-6 and TRBJ1-1 provide the parts outside the CDR3, is DAGVTQSPTHLIKTRGQQVTLRCSPKSGHDTVSWYQQALGQGPQFIFQYYEEEERQRGNFPDRFSGHQFPNYSSELNVNALLLGDSALYLCASSSDGVGAEAFFGQGTRLTVV.

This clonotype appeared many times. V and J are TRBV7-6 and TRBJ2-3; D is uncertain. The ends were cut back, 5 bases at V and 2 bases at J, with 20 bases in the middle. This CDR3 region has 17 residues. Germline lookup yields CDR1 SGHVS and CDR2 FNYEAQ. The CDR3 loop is CASSIRALSGPTDTQYF. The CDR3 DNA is TGTGCCAGCAGCATTAGGGCTCTATCCGGGCCCACAGATACGCAGTATTTT.

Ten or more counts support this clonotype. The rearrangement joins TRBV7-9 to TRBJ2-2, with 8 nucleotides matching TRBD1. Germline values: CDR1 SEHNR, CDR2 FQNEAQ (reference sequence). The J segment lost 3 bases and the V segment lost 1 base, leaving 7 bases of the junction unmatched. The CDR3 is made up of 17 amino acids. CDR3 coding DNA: TGTGCCAGCAGCTTAGTTGGTGGACAGGGAGACACCGGGGAGCTGTTTTTT. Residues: CASSLVGGQGDTGELFF.

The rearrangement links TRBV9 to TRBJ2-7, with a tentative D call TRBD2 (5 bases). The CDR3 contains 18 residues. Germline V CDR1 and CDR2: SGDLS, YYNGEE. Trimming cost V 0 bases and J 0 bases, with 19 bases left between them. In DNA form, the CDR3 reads TGTGCCAGCAGCGTAGGGGCAGAGTACGGGGTAAGCTCCTACGAGCAGTACTTC. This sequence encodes CASSVGAEYGVSSYEQYF.

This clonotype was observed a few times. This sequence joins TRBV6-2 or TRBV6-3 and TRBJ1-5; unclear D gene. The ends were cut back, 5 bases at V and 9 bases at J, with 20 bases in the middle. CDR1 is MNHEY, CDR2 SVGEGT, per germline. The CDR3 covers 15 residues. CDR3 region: CASSRRVSGGPPQHF. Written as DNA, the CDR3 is TGTGCCAGCAGTCGTCGAGTGAGTGGAGGTCCGCCCCAGCATTTT.

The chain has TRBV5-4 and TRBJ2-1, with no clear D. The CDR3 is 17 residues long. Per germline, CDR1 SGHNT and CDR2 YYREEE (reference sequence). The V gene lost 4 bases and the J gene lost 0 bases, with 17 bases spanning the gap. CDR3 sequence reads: CASSVSDRLSSYNEQFF. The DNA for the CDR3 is TGTGCCAGCAGCGTTTCCGACCGACTGAGCTCCTACAATGAGCAGTTCTTC. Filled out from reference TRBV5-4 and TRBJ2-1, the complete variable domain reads ETGVTQSPTHLIKTRGQQVTLRCSSQSGHNTVSWYQQALGQGPQFIFQYYREEENGRGNFPPRFSGLQFPNYSSELNVNALELDDSALYLCASSVSDRLSSYNEQFFGPGTRLTVL.

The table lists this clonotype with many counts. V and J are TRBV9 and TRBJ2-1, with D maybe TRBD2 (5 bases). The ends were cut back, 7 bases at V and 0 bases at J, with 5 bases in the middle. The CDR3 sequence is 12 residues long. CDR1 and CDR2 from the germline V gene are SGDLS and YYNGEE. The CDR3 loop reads CASGSSYNEQFF. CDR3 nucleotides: TGTGCCAGCGGGAGCTCCTACAATGAGCAGTTCTTC.

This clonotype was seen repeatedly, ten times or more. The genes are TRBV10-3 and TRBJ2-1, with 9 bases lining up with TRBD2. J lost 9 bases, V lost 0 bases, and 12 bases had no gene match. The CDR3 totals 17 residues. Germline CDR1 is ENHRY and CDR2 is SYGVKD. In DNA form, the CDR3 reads TGTGCCATCAGTGAGTCGTATGCGGGAGGGGTTTTAAGTGAGCAGTTCTTC. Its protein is CAISESYAGGVLSEQFF.

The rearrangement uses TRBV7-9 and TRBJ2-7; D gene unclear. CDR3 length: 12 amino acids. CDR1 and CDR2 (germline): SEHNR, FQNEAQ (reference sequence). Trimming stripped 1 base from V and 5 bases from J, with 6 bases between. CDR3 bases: TGTGCCAGCAGCTTAGTATGGGACGAGCAGTACTTC. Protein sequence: CASSLVWDEQYF.

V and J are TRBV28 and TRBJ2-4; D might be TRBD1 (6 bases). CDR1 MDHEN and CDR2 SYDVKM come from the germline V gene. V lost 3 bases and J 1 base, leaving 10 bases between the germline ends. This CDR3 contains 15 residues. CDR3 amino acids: CASSFQGMAKNIQYF. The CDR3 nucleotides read TGTGCCAGCAGTTTCCAGGGGATGGCCAAAAACATTCAGTACTTC.

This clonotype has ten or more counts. The CDR3 region is CASSGSGAEETQYF. The CDR3 DNA sequence: TGTGCCAGCAGTGGATCCGGGGCTGAAGAGACCCAGTACTTC. This chain uses TRBV25-1 with TRBJ2-5; D tentatively reads TRBD1 or TRBD2 (5 bases each). Trimming took off 4 bases at V and 3 bases at J, with 12 bases between the two ends. The germline CDR1 and CDR2 sequences are MGHDK and SYGVNS. This CDR3 is built from 14 residues.

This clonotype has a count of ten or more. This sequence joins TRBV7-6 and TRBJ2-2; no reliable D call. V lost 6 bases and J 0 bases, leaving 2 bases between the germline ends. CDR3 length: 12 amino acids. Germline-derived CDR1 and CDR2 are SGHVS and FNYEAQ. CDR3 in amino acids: CASRANTGELFF. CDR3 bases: TGTGCCAGCAGGGCGAACACCGGGGAGCTGTTTTTT.

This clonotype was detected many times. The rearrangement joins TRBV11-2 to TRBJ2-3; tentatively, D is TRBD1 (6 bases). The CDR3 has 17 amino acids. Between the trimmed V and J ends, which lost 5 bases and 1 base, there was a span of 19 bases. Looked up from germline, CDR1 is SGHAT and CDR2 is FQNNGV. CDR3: CASSPLPGHQRTDTQYF. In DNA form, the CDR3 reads TGTGCCAGCAGCCCTCTGCCGGGACACCAACGCACAGATACGCAGTATTTT.

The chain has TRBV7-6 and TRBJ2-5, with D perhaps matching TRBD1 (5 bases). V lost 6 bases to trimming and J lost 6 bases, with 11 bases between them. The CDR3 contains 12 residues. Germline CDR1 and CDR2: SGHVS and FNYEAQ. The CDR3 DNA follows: TGTGCCAGCAGTCCGAAGGGGAAGACCCAGTACTTC. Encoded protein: CASSPKGKTQYF.

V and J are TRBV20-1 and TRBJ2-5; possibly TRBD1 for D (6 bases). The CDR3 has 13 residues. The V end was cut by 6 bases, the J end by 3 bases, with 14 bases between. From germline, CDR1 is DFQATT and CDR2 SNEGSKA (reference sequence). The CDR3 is CSAGAYQEETQYF. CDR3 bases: TGCAGTGCGGGGGCCTATCAAGAAGAGACCCAGTACTTC.

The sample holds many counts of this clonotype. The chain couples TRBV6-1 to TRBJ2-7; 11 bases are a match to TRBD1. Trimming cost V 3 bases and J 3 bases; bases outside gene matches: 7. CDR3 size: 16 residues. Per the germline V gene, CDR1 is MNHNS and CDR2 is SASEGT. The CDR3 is CASSDYWDRGNYEQYF. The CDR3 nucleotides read TGTGCCAGCAGTGATTACTGGGACAGGGGGAACTACGAGCAGTACTTC.

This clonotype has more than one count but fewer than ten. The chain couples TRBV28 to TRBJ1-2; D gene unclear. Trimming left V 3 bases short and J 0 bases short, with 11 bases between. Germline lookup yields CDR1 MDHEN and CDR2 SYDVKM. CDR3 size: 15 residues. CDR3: CASSLLVTANYGYTF. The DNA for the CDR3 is TGTGCCAGCAGTTTGCTTGTCACCGCTAACTATGGCTACACCTTC.

CDR3: CAISGGDTEAFF. CDR3 DNA: TGTGCCATCAGTGGGGGGGACACTGAAGCTTTCTTT. V usage is TRBV10-3 and J usage is TRBJ1-1, with D possibly being TRBD1 (5 bases). Trimming removed 4 bases at V and 3 bases at J, with 6 bases between. CDR1 is ENHRY, CDR2 SYGVKD, per germline. There are 12 residues in the CDR3.

In DNA, the CDR3 is TGTGCCAGCAGTCGCACAGGGGGCAGGAACGAGCAGTACTTC. Translation: CASSRTGGRNEQYF. The chain carries TRBV28 and TRBJ2-7; 9 bases line up with TRBD1. This CDR3 comprises 14 residues. Germline CDR1 is MDHEN and CDR2 is SYDVKM. The V gene end was trimmed by 5 bases and the J gene end by 5 bases; junction bases not matched to a gene: 7.

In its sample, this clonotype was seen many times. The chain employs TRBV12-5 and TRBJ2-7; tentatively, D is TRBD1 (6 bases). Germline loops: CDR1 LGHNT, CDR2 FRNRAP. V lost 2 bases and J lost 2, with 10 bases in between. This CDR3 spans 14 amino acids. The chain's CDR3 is CASGLTGNPYEQYF. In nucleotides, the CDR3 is TGTGCTAGTGGTTTGACAGGGAATCCCTACGAGCAGTACTTC.

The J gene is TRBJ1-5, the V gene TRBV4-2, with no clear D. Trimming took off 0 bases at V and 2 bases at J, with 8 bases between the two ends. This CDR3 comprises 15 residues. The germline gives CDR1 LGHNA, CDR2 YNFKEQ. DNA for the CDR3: TGTGCCAGCAGCCAAGATTCGATGGGCAATCAGCCCCAGCATTTT. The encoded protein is CASSQDSMGNQPQHF.

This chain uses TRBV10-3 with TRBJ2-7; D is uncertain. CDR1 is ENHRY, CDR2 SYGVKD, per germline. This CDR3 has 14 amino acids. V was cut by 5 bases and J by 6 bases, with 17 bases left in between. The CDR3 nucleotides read TGTGCCATCAGTAATAGTGTGGTGCACTCCGAGCAGTACTTC. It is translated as CAISNSVVHSEQYF.

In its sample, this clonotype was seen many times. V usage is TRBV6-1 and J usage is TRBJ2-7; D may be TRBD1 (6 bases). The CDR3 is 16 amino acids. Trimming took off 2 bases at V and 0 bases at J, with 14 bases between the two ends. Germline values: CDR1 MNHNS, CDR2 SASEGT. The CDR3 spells CASSESRDITSYEQYF. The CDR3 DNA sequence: TGTGCCAGCAGTGAAAGCCGGGACATCACCTCCTACGAGCAGTACTTC.

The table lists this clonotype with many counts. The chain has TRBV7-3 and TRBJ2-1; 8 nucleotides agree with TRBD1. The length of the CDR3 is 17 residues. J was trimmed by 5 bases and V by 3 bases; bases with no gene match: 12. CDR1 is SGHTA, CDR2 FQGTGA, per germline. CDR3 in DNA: TGTGCCAGCAGCTTTGAGGAACCAGGGGGCGAAAACAATGAGCAGTTCTTC. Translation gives CASSFEEPGGENNEQFF.

CDR3 DNA: TGTGCCAGCAGGGAGGTCAACCGGGGGGACAATGAGCAGTTCTTC. Protein: CASREVNRGDNEQFF. This chain connects TRBV28 to TRBJ2-1; 7 bases agree with TRBD2. With V trimmed by 6 bases and J by 5 bases, 10 bases remained unmatched. The germline gives CDR1 MDHEN, CDR2 SYDVKM. This CDR3 spans 15 amino acids. The variable domain in full, with the rest retrieved from reference TRBV28 and TRBJ2-1, is DVKVTQSSRYLVKRTGEKVFLECVQDMDHENMFWYRQDPGLGLRLIYFSYDVKMKEKGDIPEGYSVSREKKERFSLILESASTNQTSMYLCASREVNRGDNEQFFGPGTRLTVL.